Here is one TCR beta chain with its context. Its specificity is unknown. Trimming stripped 0 bases from V and 4 bases from J, with 10 bases between. This CDR3 comprises 13 residues. Germline CDR1 and CDR2: DFQATT and SNEGSKA (reference sequence). This sample holds PBMCs from roughly 10 ml fresh peripheral blood. The data belong to a study of T cells in Graves' hyperthyroidism and ophthalmopathy. Study results and caveats: The blood repertoire included most of the expanded thyroid clonotypes above 0.001. A 13 V-J signature model discriminated ophthalmopathy versus stable hyperthyroidism.

Authors of the study amplified TCR beta CDR3 regions from RNA transcripts. When the TCR CDR3 underwent first-round RT-PCR, the HTBI primer set was used. TCRdb reprocessed the multiplex PCR reads via MiXCR and lists one record per CDR3 protein. Of around 300,000 distinct CDR3 sequences listed, approximately 14% are singletons. J is TRBJ2-7 and V is TRBV20-1; D may be TRBD1 or TRBD2 (5 bases each). This receptor was obtained from a woman in her forties or fifties with Graves' hyperthyroidism that later progressed to Graves' ophthalmopathy. The sequencing input was blood. CDR3: CSARDKRGYEQYF. The CDR3 coding sequence is TGCAGTGCTAGAGACAAGAGGGGTTACGAGCAGTACTTC.